A few counts support the clone carrying this T cell receptor (beta chain). This record comes from a study of T cells in Graves' hyperthyroidism and ophthalmopathy. V lost 4 bases, J lost 2 bases, and 5 bases stayed unmatched. This CDR3 is 14 amino acids long. Germline V gives CDR1 MNHEY, CDR2 SVGEGT. TCR beta CDR3 sequences were amplified from RNA transcripts. A set of HTBI primers served as the primers for a first-round RT-PCR of the TCR CDR3. Each CDR3 protein gets one entry after TCRdb re-called the multiplex PCR reads with MiXCR. In the table there are 500,000 to 750,000 distinct CDR3 sequences, approximately 44% of which are singletons.

The sequenced material came from peripheral blood or thyroid tissue (not recorded which). This chain connects TRBV6-2 or TRBV6-3 to TRBJ2-7; 7 bases agree with TRBD2. The receptor was isolated from a woman between 18 and 29 years old with Graves' hyperthyroidism. The CDR3 region is CASSLTSDPYEQYF. CDR3 coding DNA: TGTGCCAGCAGTTTAACTAGCGACCCCTACGAGCAGTACTTC.